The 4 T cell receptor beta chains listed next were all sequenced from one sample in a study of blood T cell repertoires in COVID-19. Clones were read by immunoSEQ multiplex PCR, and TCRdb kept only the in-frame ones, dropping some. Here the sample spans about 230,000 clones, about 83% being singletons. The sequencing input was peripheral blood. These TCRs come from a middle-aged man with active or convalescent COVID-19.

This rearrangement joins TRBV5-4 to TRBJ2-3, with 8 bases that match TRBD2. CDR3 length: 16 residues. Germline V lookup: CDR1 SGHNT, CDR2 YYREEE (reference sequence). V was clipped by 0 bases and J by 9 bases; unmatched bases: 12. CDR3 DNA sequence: TGTGCCAGCAGCTTGGAGGCAGCGGGGGCTCTCGCGACGCAGTATTTT. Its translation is CASSLEAAGALATQYF.

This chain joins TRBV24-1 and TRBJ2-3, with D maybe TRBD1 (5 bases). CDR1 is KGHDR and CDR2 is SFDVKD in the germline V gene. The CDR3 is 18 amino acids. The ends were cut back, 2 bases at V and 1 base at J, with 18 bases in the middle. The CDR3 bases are TGTGCCACCAGTGATTCTTTACCTCAGGGTGGGGGCACAGATACGCAGTATTTT. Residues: CATSDSLPQGGGTDTQYF.

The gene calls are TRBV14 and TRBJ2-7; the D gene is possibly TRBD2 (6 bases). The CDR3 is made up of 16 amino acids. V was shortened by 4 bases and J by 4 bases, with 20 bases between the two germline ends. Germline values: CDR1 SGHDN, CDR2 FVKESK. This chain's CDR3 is CASSPQPSGYNYEQYF. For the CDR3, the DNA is TGTGCCAGCAGCCCGCAACCAAGCGGGTATAATTACGAGCAGTACTTC. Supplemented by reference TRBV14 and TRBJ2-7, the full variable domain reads EAGVTQFPSHSVIEKGQTVTLRCDPISGHDNLYWYRRVMGKEIKFLLHFVKESKQDESGMPNNRFLAERTGGTYSTLKVQPAELEDSGVYFCASSPQPSGYNYEQYFGPGTRLTVT.

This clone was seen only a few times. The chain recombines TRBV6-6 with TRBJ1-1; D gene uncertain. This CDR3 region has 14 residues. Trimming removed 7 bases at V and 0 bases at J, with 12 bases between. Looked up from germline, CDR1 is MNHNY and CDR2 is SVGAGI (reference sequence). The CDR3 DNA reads TGTGCCAGCACAGCCAAGGAGTTGAACACTGAAGCTTTCTTT. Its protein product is CASTAKELNTEAFF.